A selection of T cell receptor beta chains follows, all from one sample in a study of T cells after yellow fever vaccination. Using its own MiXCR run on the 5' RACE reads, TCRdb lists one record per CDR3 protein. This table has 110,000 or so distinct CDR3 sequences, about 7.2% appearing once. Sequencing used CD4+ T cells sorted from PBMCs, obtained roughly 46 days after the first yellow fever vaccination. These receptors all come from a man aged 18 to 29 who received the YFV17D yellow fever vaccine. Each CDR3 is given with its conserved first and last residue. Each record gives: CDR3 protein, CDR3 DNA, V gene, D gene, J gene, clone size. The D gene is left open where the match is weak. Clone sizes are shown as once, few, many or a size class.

CDR3 protein: CASSYEGGRNEQFF; CDR3 DNA: TGTGCCAGCAGTTATGAGGGGGGCCGCAATGAGCAGTTCTTC; V gene: TRBV6-5; D gene: NA; J gene: TRBJ2-1; clone size: many
CDR3 protein: CASSPRRGSHPDQPQHF; CDR3 DNA: TGTGCCAGCAGTCCCCGCCGGGGGTCCCATCCCGATCAGCCCCAGCATTTT; V gene: TRBV6-2/TRBV6-3; D gene: NA; J gene: TRBJ1-5; clone size: many
CDR3 protein: CASSPSPLLSEKLFF; CDR3 DNA: TGTGCCAGCAGCCCGTCCCCTTTGCTGTCTGAAAAACTGTTTTTT; V gene: TRBV11-2; D gene: NA; J gene: TRBJ1-4; clone size: many
CDR3 protein: CASSRDRETQYF; CDR3 DNA: TGCGCCAGCAGCCGGGACAGAGAGACCCAGTACTTC; V gene: TRBV5-1; D gene: TRBD1; J gene: TRBJ2-5; clone size: many
CDR3 protein: CSARLGRPTEAFF; CDR3 DNA: TGCAGTGCTAGATTGGGCAGGCCCACTGAAGCTTTCTTT; V gene: TRBV20-1; D gene: NA; J gene: TRBJ1-1; clone size: many
CDR3 protein: CASSSTRQDKETQYF; CDR3 DNA: TGTGCCAGCAGTTCTACCCGACAGGACAAAGAGACCCAGTACTTC; V gene: TRBV2; D gene: NA; J gene: TRBJ2-5; clone size: many
CDR3 protein: CASSFGTSYTDTQYF; CDR3 DNA: TGTGCCAGCAGCTTCGGGACATCTTACACAGATACGCAGTATTTT; V gene: TRBV7-2; D gene: NA; J gene: TRBJ2-3; clone size: many
CDR3 protein: CASSPPNGGSEGTQYF; CDR3 DNA: TGTGCCAGCTCACCACCGAACGGGGGATCCGAGGGGACCCAGTACTTC; V gene: TRBV18; D gene: NA; J gene: TRBJ2-5; clone size: few
CDR3 protein: CSARAPSNEKLFF; CDR3 DNA: TGCAGTGCTAGAGCCCCGTCTAATGAAAAACTGTTTTTT; V gene: TRBV20-1; D gene: NA; J gene: TRBJ1-4; clone size: many
CDR3 protein: CASSLADRVYNEQFF; CDR3 DNA: TGTGCCAGCAGTTTAGCGGACAGGGTGTACAATGAGCAGTTCTTC; V gene: TRBV12-3/TRBV12-4; D gene: TRBD1; J gene: TRBJ2-1; clone size: few
CDR3 protein: CASSFSGVTDTQYF; CDR3 DNA: TGTGCCAGCAGCTTTAGCGGGGTAACAGATACGCAGTATTTT; V gene: TRBV5-5; D gene: TRBD2; J gene: TRBJ2-3; clone size: many
CDR3 protein: CASSLGGVVGTGELFF; CDR3 DNA: TGTGCCAGCAGCTTAGGCGGGGTGGTGGGCACCGGGGAGCTGTTTTTC; V gene: TRBV7-2; D gene: NA; J gene: TRBJ2-2; clone size: many
CDR3 protein: CASSQVRPNTEAFF; CDR3 DNA: TGCGCCAGCAGCCAAGTCAGGCCCAACACTGAAGCTTTCTTT; V gene: TRBV4-3; D gene: NA; J gene: TRBJ1-1; clone size: many